The 11 T cell receptor beta chains listed next were all sequenced from one sample in a study of shared clonotypes between healthy human individuals. Some clones are missing from TCRdb's copy, which holds only in-frame ones; the method was immunoSEQ multiplex PCR. The sample yields about 600,000 clones, 95% to 96% seen once. CD45RO-negative cells were positively selected for CCR7, leaving out terminally differentiated effector memory CD45RA+ cells. Sequenced: naive CD8+ T cells sorted from blood. All receptors come from a woman in her thirties in good health.

The chain joins TRBV4-1 to TRBJ2-5, with D tentatively TRBD2 (6 bases). Germline CDR1 is MGHRA and CDR2 is YSYEKL. V dropped 0 bases and J dropped 1 base, with 12 bases sitting between them. This CDR3 has 16 amino acids. For the CDR3, the DNA is TGCGCCAGCAGCCAAGAAACGGGAGCGGGCCAAGAGACCCAGTACTTC. Amino acids: CASSQETGAGQETQYF.

V gene TRBV9 combines with J gene TRBJ2-3, with D hard to call. Germline CDR1 reads SGDLS; CDR2 reads YYNGEE. The CDR3 sequence is 15 residues long. V shed 0 bases and J shed 2 bases, with 10 bases lying between them. Here the CDR3 reads CASSVARDPTDTQYF. The CDR3 coding sequence is TGTGCCAGCAGCGTAGCTAGAGACCCCACAGATACGCAGTATTTT.

This clone was picked up a small number of times. The gene calls are TRBV7-9 and TRBJ1-5; D is unclear. The CDR3 consists of 13 residues. Trimming removed 1 base at V and 2 bases at J, with 3 bases between. Germline assignment: CDR1 SEHNR and CDR2 FQNEAQ (reference sequence). The CDR3 loop reads CASSLDGNQPQHF. CDR3 in DNA: TGTGCCAGCAGCTTAGACGGCAATCAGCCCCAGCATTTT.

This chain links TRBV9 with TRBJ2-7; the match to TRBD1 covers 7 bases. The germline CDR1 and CDR2 sequences are SGDLS and YYNGEE. Germline trimming cut 2 bases from V and 5 bases from J; bases unmatched to any gene: 13. The CDR3 totals 16 residues. CDR3 residues: CASSVGWGQGDHEQYF. The CDR3 nucleotides read TGTGCCAGCAGCGTCGGGTGGGGGCAGGGGGACCACGAGCAGTACTTC.

The V gene is TRBV6-6, the J gene TRBJ2-2; TRBD2 matches at 10 bases. The CDR3 is made up of 15 amino acids. V shed 4 bases and J 2 bases; nucleotides not matched to a gene: 1. CDR1 is MNHNY, CDR2 SVGAGI, per germline (reference sequence). As DNA, the CDR3 is TGTGCCAGCAGTTGGACTAGCGGCAACACCGGGGAGCTGTTTTTT. This gives the protein CASSWTSGNTGELFF.

This rearrangement joins TRBV6-1 to TRBJ1-5; 10 nucleotides line up with TRBD1. The V segment lost 3 bases and the J segment 4 bases; nucleotides outside the gene matches: 6. CDR3 length: 16 amino acids. Germline CDR1 and CDR2: MNHNS and SASEGT. CDR3 region: CASSDTLGQGNQPQHF. In DNA, the CDR3 is TGTGCCAGCAGTGACACACTGGGACAGGGGAATCAGCCCCAGCATTTT.

The chain recombines TRBV2 with TRBJ2-7; D is uncertain. In germline, CDR1 is SNHLY, CDR2 FYNNEI. The CDR3 loop spans 11 amino acids. V gave up 3 bases and J gave up 6 bases, with 6 bases separating them. In nucleotides, the CDR3 is TGTGCCAGCAGTGACGCAGGCGAGCAGTACTTC. Protein: CASSDAGEQYF.

The chain employs TRBV2 and TRBJ1-5, with 8 bases aligning to TRBD1. V lost 6 bases and J lost 4; bases outside the gene matches: 8. Germline CDR1 SNHLY, CDR2 FYNNEI. The CDR3 spans 15 residues. The CDR3, as DNA: TGTGCCAGCAGCAACCAGGGGGCGGAGAATCAGCCCCAGCATTTT. It is translated as CASSNQGAENQPQHF.

The chain carries TRBV5-1 and TRBJ2-7, with D perhaps given as TRBD1 or TRBD2 (5 bases each). The V gene lost 5 bases and the J gene lost 5 bases, with 14 bases spanning the gap. Germline V lookup: CDR1 SGHRS, CDR2 YFSETQ. The CDR3 runs 13 residues. CDR3 nucleotides: TGCGCCAGCAGAGGTGAGGGGATCCACGAGCAGTACTTC. It yields the protein CASRGEGIHEQYF. Supplemented by reference TRBV5-1 and TRBJ2-7, the full variable domain reads KAGVTQTPRYLIKTRGQQVTLSCSPISGHRSVSWYQQTPGQGLQFLFEYFSETQRNKGNFPGRFSGRQFSNSRSEMNVSTLELGDSALYLCASRGEGIHEQYFGPGTRLTVT.

The rearrangement uses TRBV28 and TRBJ2-2; possibly TRBD1 for D (6 bases). Germline loops: CDR1 MDHEN, CDR2 SYDVKM. With 6 bases removed from V and 4 bases from J, the gap between germline ends came to 15 bases. The CDR3 covers 15 residues. This chain's CDR3 is CASSTGTRGTGELFF. The CDR3 coding sequence is TGTGCCAGCAGCACCGGGACAAGGGGCACCGGGGAGCTGTTTTTT.

The CDR3 DNA is TGTGCCAGCAGCCGTGGACAGGGAGCCAAAAACATTCAGTACTTC. The encoded protein is CASSRGQGAKNIQYF. The chain is built from TRBV28 and TRBJ2-4, with TRBD1 matching 8 bases. V was pared by 6 bases and J by 0 bases, with 4 bases of the junction left unmatched. This CDR3 comprises 15 residues. Germline CDR1 is MDHEN and CDR2 is SYDVKM.